The rows below give T cell receptor beta chains drawn from one sample of a study of OX40 agonist ivuxolimab in advanced cancers. Method: immunoSEQ multiplex PCR; TCRdb's copy keeps in-frame clones and lacks some. In the table there are 55,000 to 75,000 clones, just under 85% of which are singletons. The material was CD4+ or CD8+ T cells sorted from blood, obtained in a trial of the OX40 agonist ivuxolimab. The receptor set was obtained from an adult with an advanced solid tumor such as melanoma, head and neck, liver or kidney cancer. CDR3s include the opening cysteine and the closing phenylalanine or tryptophan. D genes are given only for firm matches. Size is stated for part of the rows, as once, few or many counts, or as a class when the clone is expanded.

clone size	D gene	V gene	J gene	CDR3 DNA	CDR3 protein
.	TRBD1	TRBV19	TRBJ2-7	TGTGCCAGTAGTAGGGGACAGGGGTCTACCTACGAGCAGTACTTC	CASSRGQGSTYEQYF
.	TRBD2	TRBV28	TRBJ2-7	TGTGCCAGCAGATTAGCGGGGGTCTCCTACGAGCAGTACTTC	CASRLAGVSYEQYF
few	TRBD2	TRBV11-3	TRBJ2-5	TGTGCCAGCAGCTCTCAAAGAGCGGGGGGGCAAGAGACCCAGTACTTC	CASSSQRAGGQETQYF
.	TRBD1	TRBV19	TRBJ1-1	TGTGCCAGTAGTAGACAGGGGGCGAGCACTGAAGCTTTCTTT	CASSRQGASTEAFF
.	TRBD2	TRBV27	TRBJ2-3	TGTGCCAGCAGTTTGGTGGGTAGCGGGGGATTCACAGATACGCAGTATTTT	CASSLVGSGGFTDTQYF
few	.	TRBV7-9	TRBJ2-5	TGTGCCAGCAGTTCCACTAGCCAAGAGACCCAGTACTTC	CASSSTSQETQYF
.	.	TRBV7-7	TRBJ2-1	TGTGCTAGCAGCTTCCAGGCCGGGGATGAGCAGTTCTTC	CASSFQAGDEQFF
.	TRBD2	TRBV28	TRBJ2-7	TGTGCCAGCAGTTTCGAGCAGCGGGAGAGCGAGCAGTACTTC	CASSFEQRESEQYF
.	TRBD1	TRBV19	TRBJ2-1	TGTGCCAGTAGTAACACCGGGACAGGGGGACACAATGAGCAGTTCTTC	CASSNTGTGGHNEQFF
.	.	TRBV7-8	TRBJ2-3	TGTGCCAGCAGCCGCTTCGGAGGGCTCACAGATACGCAGTATTTT	CASSRFGGLTDTQYF
.	TRBD2	TRBV6-1	TRBJ2-3	TGTGCCAGCAGTGAACGGGGGGGCCGAGATACGCAGTATTTT	CASSERGGRDTQYF
.	.	TRBV7-9	TRBJ2-3	TGTGCCAGCAGCGAGAATGTAAATACGCAGTATTTT	CASSENVNTQYF
.	.	TRBV9	TRBJ1-4	TGTGCCAGCAGCGTAGGAACTATCACTAATGAAAAACTGTTTTTT	CASSVGTITNEKLFF
.	TRBD2	TRBV19	TRBJ2-1	TGTGCCACGAAGAAAGCGGGGGGCCAAGGGGGTGAGCAGTTCTTC	CATKKAGGQGGEQFF
.	.	TRBV29-1	TRBJ1-2	TGCAGCGTTGACACTAACTATGGCTACACCTTC	CSVDTNYGYTF
once	TRBD1	TRBV18	TRBJ1-2	TGTGCCAGCTCACCACCTGGGACAGGGTCTAACTATGGCTACACCTTC	CASSPPGTGSNYGYTF
once	.	TRBV27	TRBJ2-7	TGTGCCAGCAGTTTAGCGGGGACCTCCTACGAGCAGTACTTC	CASSLAGTSYEQYF
.	.	TRBV7-2	TRBJ1-6	TGTGCCAGCAGCTTGTCGGGCAGGAGCTATTCACCCCTCCACTTT	CASSLSGRSYSPLHF
.	TRBD2	TRBV19	TRBJ2-1	TGTGCCAGTAGTATTAGACTAGCGGGGGATAACAATGAGCAGTTCTTC	CASSIRLAGDNNEQFF
.	TRBD1	TRBV5-1	TRBJ1-1	TGCGCCAGCAGCTGGAAGACAGGGGGGAACACTGAAGCTTTCTTT	CASSWKTGGNTEAFF
.	TRBD2	TRBV6-4	TRBJ2-1	TGTGCCAGCAGTGACTCGAGCGGGGGGGCCATGGATGAGCAGTTCTTC	CASSDSSGGAMDEQFF
.	.	TRBV7-2	TRBJ2-1	TGTGCCAGCAGCTTAGAGGGGAGCTCCTACAATGAGCAGTTCTTC	CASSLEGSSYNEQFF
.	.	TRBV28	TRBJ1-2	TGTGCCAGCAGAAAAAACGGGAACACCTATGGCTACACCTTC	CASRKNGNTYGYTF
.	.	TRBV11-2	TRBJ2-5	TGTGCCAGCAGCTCCGAACCTCAAGAGACCCAGTACTTC	CASSSEPQETQYF
.	TRBD2	TRBV7-2	TRBJ2-1	TGTGCCAGCCAAAAAGCCGGGACTAGCCCCAGTGAGCAGTTCTTC	CASQKAGTSPSEQFF
.	.	TRBV20-1	TRBJ2-1	TGCAGTGCCATGGAGCAGTTCTTC	CSAMEQFF
.	.	TRBV19	TRBJ2-2	TGTGCCAGTAGTATAAGACCCTTCGGTCACGAAAACACCGGGGAGCTGTTTTTT	CASSIRPFGHENTGELFF
.	.	TRBV6-4	TRBJ2-2	TGTGCCAGCAAGGGAAAGGGTTCGAACACCGGGGAGCTGTTTTTT	CASKGKGSNTGELFF
.	.	TRBV9	TRBJ2-1	TGTGCCAGCAGCGCCCGGACAGCCGGATGGAATGAGCAGTTCTTC	CASSARTAGWNEQFF
.	TRBD1	TRBV28	TRBJ1-5	TGTGCCAGCAGTTTTCGACAGGACAGGAGAAGCAATCAGCCCCAGCATTTT	CASSFRQDRRSNQPQHF
.	.	TRBV7-9	TRBJ1-2	TGTGCCAGCCAACGAAAAAACAAAGTGGGGGACCCCGCCTTC	CASQRKNKVGDPAF
once	.	TRBV7-2	TRBJ1-1	TGTGCCACCTGCCCCACATCGAACACTGAAGCTTTCTTT	CATCPTSNTEAFF
.	.	TRBV4-1	TRBJ2-1	TGCGCCAGCAGCCAAGCCCCTATCAATGAGCAGTTCTTC	CASSQAPINEQFF
.	TRBD2	TRBV14	TRBJ2-5	TGTGCCAGCAGTAAACGGGGGACTACCCAAGAGACCCAGTACTTC	CASSKRGTTQETQYF
once	TRBD1	TRBV5-1	TRBJ1-2	TGCGCCAGCAGCTATACAGGGGCCGCTGATAATGGCTACACCTTC	CASSYTGAADNGYTF
.	.	TRBV7-2	TRBJ2-7	TGTGCCAGCAGCCAGGACTATTACGAGCAGTACTTC	CASSQDYYEQYF
once	TRBD1	TRBV2	TRBJ2-7	TGTGTCGTGACCGGGGACAGCGCCAACGAGCAGTACTTC	CVVTGDSANEQYF
.	TRBD2	TRBV7-9	TRBJ2-7	TGTGCCAGCAGCTTAGGGCTAGCGGGAGACGCCCACGAGCAGTACTTC	CASSLGLAGDAHEQYF
.	.	TRBV11-3	TRBJ2-2	TGTGCCAGCAGCCCGGACAGGAACACCGGGGAGCTGTTTTTT	CASSPDRNTGELFF
.	.	TRBV19	TRBJ2-6	TGTGCCAGTATGAGGATTCCAGAATCTGGGGCCAACGTCCTGACTTTC	CASMRIPESGANVLTF
.	TRBD2	TRBV13	TRBJ2-1	TGTGCCAGCAGCTTTTGGGGTTTAATTAGCGGGTTCGACTACAATGAGCAGTTCTTC	CASSFWGLISGFDYNEQFF